This TCR beta chain was recorded in a study of T cell changes during pregnancy in multiple sclerosis. TCRdb's table, derived via immunoSEQ multiplex PCR, lists solely in-frame clones and lacks some. The data hold under 130,000 clones, with just over 90% observed a single time. V trimming: 3 bases; J trimming: 2 bases; junction bases outside the gene matches: 13. Germline V CDR1 and CDR2: KGHSH, LQKENI. The CDR3 sequence is 18 residues long. J is TRBJ2-3 and V is TRBV18; TRBD2 matches at 8 bases. This TCR came from a female donor with multiple sclerosis, enrolled in a pregnancy study. Source: peripheral blood, taken after pregnancy. The CDR3 nucleotides are TGTGCCAGCTCACCTACTAGCGGTCCGTATAAGCACACAGATACGCAGTATTTT. Its protein is CASSPTSGPYKHTDTQYF. Together with reference TRBV18 and TRBJ2-3, the CDR3 gives the full variable domain: NAGVMQNPRHLVRRRGQEARLRCSPMKGHSHVYWYRQLPEEGLKFMVYLQKENIIDESGMPKERFSAEFPKEGPSILRIQQVVRGDSAAYFCASSPTSGPYKHTDTQYFGPGTRLTVL.